This TCR beta chain was recovered during a study of shared clonotypes between healthy human individuals. General study findings and limits: Collection of samples was limited to blood; tissue repertoires likely differ.

In regard to this clone: The antigen is undetermined.

There were no recent acute infections or vaccinations among the donors, who were healthy HIV-negative adults. Nashville, Tennessee was home to all donors, who were Caucasian adults. Negatively enriched CD4+ T cells were divided by CD45RA into naive and memory. CDR1 ENHRY and CDR2 SYGVKD come from the germline V gene. The CDR3 totals 11 residues. Trimming shortened V by 2 bases and J by 11 bases, and 7 bases separated the two germline ends. TCRdb's copy holds only in-frame clones and misses some; the assay was immunoSEQ multiplex PCR. The sample comprises fewer than 3 million clones, 80% to 95% of which are singletons, and roughly 0.34% rests with the top ten.

The chain employs TRBV10-3 and TRBJ1-5; D is possibly TRBD1 (5 bases). This receptor was identified in a man between 18 and 29 years old in good health. Some clones in this sample may be carry-over from other donors' samples. Specimen: naive CD4+ T cells from PBMCs. Documented subset: CD45RA+ positively selected. The CDR3 DNA sequence: TGTGCCATCAGTGAGGGGGCGGCCCAGCATTTT. The encoded protein is CAISEGAAQHF.